The TCR beta chain under discussion was sequenced for a study of blood T cell repertoires in COVID-19. Study information: Material from acute and convalescent COVID-19 was sourced from the United States, Italy and Spain.

CDR3 length: 14 amino acids. CDR1 and CDR2 (germline): MDHEN, SYDVKM. V was pared by 4 bases and J by 8 bases, with 17 bases between. Sequenced by immunoSEQ multiplex PCR; TCRdb stores in-frame clones only, minus some. Counted here are nearly 250,000 clones, 85% to 90% occurring once; the ten biggest clones make up around 0.85%. Each participant's cohort was designated according to participant-reported clinical history. A PCR-confirmed or clinician-diagnosed COVID-19 case had contacted exposed participants within 2 weeks of entry. V and J are TRBV28 and TRBJ1-2; D remains ambiguous. Sequenced input: PBMCs or T cells enriched from blood (not recorded which). The sequence was collected from a man aged 45-60 years who had been exposed to COVID-19. This CDR3 reads CASSSPTWWEGYTF. The CDR3 DNA follows: TGTGCCAGCAGTTCCCCGACTTGGTGGGAGGGCTACACCTTC.